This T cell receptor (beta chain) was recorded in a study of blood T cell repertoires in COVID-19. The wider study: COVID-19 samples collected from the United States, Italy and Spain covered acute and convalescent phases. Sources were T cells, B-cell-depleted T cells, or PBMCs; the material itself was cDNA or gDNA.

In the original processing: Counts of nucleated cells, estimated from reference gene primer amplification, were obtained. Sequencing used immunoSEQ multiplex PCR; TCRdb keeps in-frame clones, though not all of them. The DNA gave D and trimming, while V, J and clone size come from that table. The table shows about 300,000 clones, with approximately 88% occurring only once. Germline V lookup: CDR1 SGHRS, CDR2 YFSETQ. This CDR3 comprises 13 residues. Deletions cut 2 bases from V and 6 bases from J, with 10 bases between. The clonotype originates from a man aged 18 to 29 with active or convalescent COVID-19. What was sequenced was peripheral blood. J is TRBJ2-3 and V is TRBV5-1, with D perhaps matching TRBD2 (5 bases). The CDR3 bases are TGCGCCAGCAGCTTCCGGGAATTGGATACGCAGTATTTT. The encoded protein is CASSFRELDTQYF. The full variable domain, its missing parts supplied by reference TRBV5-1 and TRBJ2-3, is KAGVTQTPRYLIKTRGQQVTLSCSPISGHRSVSWYQQTPGQGLQFLFEYFSETQRNKGNFPGRFSGRQFSNSRSEMNVSTLELGDSALYLCASSFRELDTQYFGPGTRLTVL.